This T cell receptor beta chain was identified in a study of shared clonotypes between healthy human individuals. Study-level information: Three plates each covered CD4 naive and memory; CD8 naive two, CD8 memory one. Points from the study as a whole: Although depth was large, rarefaction showed that sequencing of the sorted subsets was incomplete.

Naive CD8 cells lacked CD45RO and underwent positive selection for CCR7, leaving out terminally differentiated effector memory CD45RA+ cells. Study donors comprised healthy, HIV-negative adults devoid of recent acute infection or vaccination. As for this clone: The antigen is undetermined.

Trimming shortened V by 4 bases and J by 0 bases, and 13 bases separated the two germline ends. The CDR3 has 17 amino acids. CDR1 and CDR2 (germline): LNHDA, SQIVND (reference sequence). The assay was immunoSEQ multiplex PCR, and TCRdb's table has in-frame clones only and misses some. The table includes about 2.2 million clones, about 94% detected once. Sequenced input: naive CD8+ T cells from PBMCs. The clonotype was recovered from a young man in good health. Some clones in this sample may be carry-over from other donors' samples. This chain joins TRBV19 and TRBJ2-6; D may correspond to TRBD1 or TRBD2 (5 bases each). The DNA for the CDR3 is TGTGCCAGTAGTAGGGGCAGGGACGCCTCTGGGGCCAACGTCCTGACTTTC. Residues: CASSRGRDASGANVLTF. Variable domain in full (rest from reference TRBV19 and TRBJ2-6): DGGITQSPKYLFRKEGQNVTLSCEQNLNHDAMYWYRQDPGQGLRLIYYSQIVNDFQKGDIAEGYSVSREKKESFPLTVTSAQKNPTAFYLCASSRGRDASGANVLTFGAGSRLTVL.